This record looks at one T cell receptor (beta chain) sequence and its context. The antigen it recognizes is unknown. Per-nucleotide qualities are absent, and no much larger clonotype sits a single base away. The sample belongs to a study of blood T cell repertoires in COVID-19 (dated by TCRdb to between 2020 and 2021). Broadly, across the study: Samples covering the acute and convalescent phases of COVID-19 were provided by collaborators in the United States, Italy and Spain. HLA class I and class II types, where available, came from metadata supplied by the sample provider rather than from assay-based typing. The sample metadata nearly always contained a de-identified subject ID, COVID-19 status, age in years and sex. The prospective study material was composed of cDNA or gDNA derived from T cells, B-cell-depleted T cells, or PBMCs. The dataset comprised deeply sampled blood TCRbeta repertoires from subjects exposed to, actively infected with, or recovered from COVID-19. The repertoires were released in a freely available public database intended as a resource for research on the immune response to SARS-CoV-2. Samples came from the ongoing ImmuneRACE study (first 160 participants) plus 1,254 subjects from 6 global collaborators. Study-wide conclusions, independent of this receptor: Clinical and demographic metadata were provided uncurated, with the amount varying by source and participant.

One collaborating source in Seattle enrolled patients while the patients were actively infected and followed the patients over time throughout the course of disease. The collaborating institutions used their own protocols to collect whole blood in K2EDTA tubes. Collaborator samples were shipped for TCRbeta analysis as frozen whole blood, isolated PBMCs, or DNA extracted from either sample type. The immunoSEQ Assay, a bias-controlled multiplex PCR, was used to amplify TCRbeta CDR3 regions from genomic DNA. As for the authors' bioinformatics: Nucleated cell counts per sample were estimated from amplification of reference gene primers within the assay. Sequence reads were collapsed and filtered to measure the absolute abundance of every unique TCRbeta CDR3 rearrangement. For each sample, productive Simpson clonality was calculated by taking the square root of Simpson's diversity index across productive rearrangements. TCRdb obtained this table from immuneACCESS and retained in-frame rearrangements with V and J assigned. These tables miss some clones; where compared with another copy, unresolved V genes account for less than half of the shortfall, and the remainder is unexplained. V and J calls and clone size follow that table, whereas D and trimming were derived from the DNA. The sample data list 450,000 or so clones, and approximately 90% of these were observed just once. Approximately 0.92% of the sample lies in the top ten.

The CDR3 runs 13 amino acids, cysteine and phenylalanine included. The retained sequence is limited to the CDR3, 39 bases, with the frame set at the first base. In the germline V gene (reference sequence), CDR1 corresponds to MNHEY and CDR2 to SMNVEV. The junction carries 11 bases between V and J, which are trimmed by 5 bases and 7 bases respectively. Sequenced: peripheral blood. The chain links TRBV27 with TRBJ1-4; the D gene is unclear. The receptor was isolated from a man aged 18 to 30 with COVID-19, enrolled during active disease. The nucleotides are TGTGCCAGCAGTACCAGACAAGTTGAAAAACTGTTTTTT. It is translated as CASSTRQVEKLFF.